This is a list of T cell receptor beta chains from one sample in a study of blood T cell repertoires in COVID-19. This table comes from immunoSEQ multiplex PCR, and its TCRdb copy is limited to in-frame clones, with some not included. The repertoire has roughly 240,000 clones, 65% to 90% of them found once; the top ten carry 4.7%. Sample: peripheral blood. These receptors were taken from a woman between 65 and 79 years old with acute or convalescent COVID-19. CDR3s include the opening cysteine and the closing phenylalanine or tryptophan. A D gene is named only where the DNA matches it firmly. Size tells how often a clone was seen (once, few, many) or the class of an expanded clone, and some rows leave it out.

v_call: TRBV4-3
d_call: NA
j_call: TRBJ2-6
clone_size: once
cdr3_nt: TGCGCCAGCAGCCAAGATAACACCGGGGCCAACGTCCTGACTTTC
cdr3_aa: CASSQDNTGANVLTF

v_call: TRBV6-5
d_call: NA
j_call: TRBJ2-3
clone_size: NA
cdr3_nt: TGTGCCAGCAGTTACGGTGGCATTAGCACAGATACGCAGTATTTT
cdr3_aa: CASSYGGISTDTQYF

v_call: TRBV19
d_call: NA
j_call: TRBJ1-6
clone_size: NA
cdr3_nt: TGTGCCAGTAGTGGTTTTATGGGTAGAGGTTCACCCCTCCACTTT
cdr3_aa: CASSGFMGRGSPLHF

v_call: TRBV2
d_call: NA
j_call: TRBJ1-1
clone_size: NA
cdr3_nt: TGTGCCAGCAGTACAGGGATAGAAGCTTTCTTT
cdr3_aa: CASSTGIEAFF

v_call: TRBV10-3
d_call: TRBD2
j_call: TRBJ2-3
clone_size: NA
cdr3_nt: TGTGCCACCGAGCGGACTAGCGGGTACACAGATACGCAGTATTTT
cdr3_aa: CATERTSGYTDTQYF

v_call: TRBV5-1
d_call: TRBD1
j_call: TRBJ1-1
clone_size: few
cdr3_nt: TGCGCCAGCAGGGCAGGGGGCGTCGACACTGAAGCTTTCTTT
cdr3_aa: CASRAGGVDTEAFF

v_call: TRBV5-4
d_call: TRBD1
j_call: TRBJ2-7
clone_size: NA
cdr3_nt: TGTGCCAGCAGCTTGGGACAGGGGCCCAACCGGGACTTC
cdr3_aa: CASSLGQGPNRDF

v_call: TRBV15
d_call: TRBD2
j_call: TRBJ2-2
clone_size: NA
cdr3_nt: TGTGCCACCAGCCCGGGACTAGCGAACACCGGGGAGCTGTTTTTT
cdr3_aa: CATSPGLANTGELFF

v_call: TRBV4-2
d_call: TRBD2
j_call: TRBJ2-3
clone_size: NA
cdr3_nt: TGTGCCAGCAGCCAGGGACTAGCGGGGGGGCAAGATACGCAGTATTTT
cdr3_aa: CASSQGLAGGQDTQYF

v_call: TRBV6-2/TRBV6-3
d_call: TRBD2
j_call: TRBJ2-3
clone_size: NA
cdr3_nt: TGTGCCAGCAGCCGCGGGGGGGCCTCAGATACGCAGTATTTT
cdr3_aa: CASSRGGASDTQYF

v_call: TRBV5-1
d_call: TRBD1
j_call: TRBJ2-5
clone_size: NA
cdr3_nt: TGCGCCAGCAGCCTCGGGACAGGGTGGGAGACCCAGTACTTC
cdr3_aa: CASSLGTGWETQYF

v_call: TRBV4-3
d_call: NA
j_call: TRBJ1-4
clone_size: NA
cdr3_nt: TGCGCCAGCAGCCAAGATCTTGCCAGGGATAATGAAAAACTGTTTTTT
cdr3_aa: CASSQDLARDNEKLFF

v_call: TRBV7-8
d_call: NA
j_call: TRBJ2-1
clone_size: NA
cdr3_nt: TGTGCCAGCAGCTTGGAGGACGGATCCTACAATGAGCAGTTCTTC
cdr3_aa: CASSLEDGSYNEQFF

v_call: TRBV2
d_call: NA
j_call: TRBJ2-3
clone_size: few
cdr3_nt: TGTGCCAGCAGTGAGGGCAGCCGCACAGATACGCAGTATTTT
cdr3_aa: CASSEGSRTDTQYF

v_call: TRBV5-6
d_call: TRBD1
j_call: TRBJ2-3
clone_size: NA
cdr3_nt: TGTGCCAGCAGCTTTGGACAGGGGGTTCAAGATACGCAGTATTTT
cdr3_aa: CASSFGQGVQDTQYF

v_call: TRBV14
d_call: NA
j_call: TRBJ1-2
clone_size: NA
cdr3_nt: TGTGCCAGCAGCCAAGACAGGGTTTCCTACTATGGCTACACCTTC
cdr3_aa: CASSQDRVSYYGYTF

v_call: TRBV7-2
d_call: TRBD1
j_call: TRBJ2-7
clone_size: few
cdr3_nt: TGTGCCAGCAGCTTACACAGGGGGCTCAACGAGCAGTACTTC
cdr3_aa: CASSLHRGLNEQYF

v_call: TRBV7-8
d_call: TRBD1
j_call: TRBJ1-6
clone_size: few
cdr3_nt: TGTGCCAGCAGCTTGACAGGGGCCTATAATTCACCCCTCCACTTT
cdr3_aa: CASSLTGAYNSPLHF

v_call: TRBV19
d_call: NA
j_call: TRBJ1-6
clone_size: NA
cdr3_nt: TGTGCCAGTAGCCCTGGAGGCAGCTCCTATAATTCACCCCTCCACTTT
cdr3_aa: CASSPGGSSYNSPLHF

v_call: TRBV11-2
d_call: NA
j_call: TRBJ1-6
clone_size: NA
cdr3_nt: TGTGCCAGCAGCTTAAGCCCCCGGGGTAATTCACCCCTCCACTTT
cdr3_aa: CASSLSPRGNSPLHF

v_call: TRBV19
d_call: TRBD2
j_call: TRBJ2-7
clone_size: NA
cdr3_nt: TGTGCCAGTAGTATAGGGGGACTAGCGGGACCCTACGAGCAGTACTTC
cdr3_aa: CASSIGGLAGPYEQYF

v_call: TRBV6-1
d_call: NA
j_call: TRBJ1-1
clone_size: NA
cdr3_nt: TGTGCCAGCAGTGACAGGCACACTGAAGCTTTCTTT
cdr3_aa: CASSDRHTEAFF

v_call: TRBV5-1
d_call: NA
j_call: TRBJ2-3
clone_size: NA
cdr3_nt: TGCGCCAGCTCTGACCCCGGCGGGACAGATACGCAGTATTTT
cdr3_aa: CASSDPGGTDTQYF

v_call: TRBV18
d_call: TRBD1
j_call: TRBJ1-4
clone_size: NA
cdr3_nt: TGTGCCAGCTCACCAGGGACAGGAAAAGAAAAACTGTTTTTT
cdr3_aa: CASSPGTGKEKLFF

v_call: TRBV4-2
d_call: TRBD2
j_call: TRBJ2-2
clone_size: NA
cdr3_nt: TGTGCCAGCAGCCAAGAAGTGGCGGGGGGGCCCCACACCGGGGAGCTGTTTTTT
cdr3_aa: CASSQEVAGGPHTGELFF

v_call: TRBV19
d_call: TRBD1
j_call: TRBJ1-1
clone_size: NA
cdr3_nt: TGTGCCAGTAGTCTGGGACAGGGATCGTTAGACACTGAAGCTTTCTTT
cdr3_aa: CASSLGQGSLDTEAFF

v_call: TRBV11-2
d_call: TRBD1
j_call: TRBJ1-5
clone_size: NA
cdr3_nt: TGTGCCAGCAGCCCTCACAGGGGGCAGGGTCAGCCCCAGCATTTT
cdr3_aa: CASSPHRGQGQPQHF

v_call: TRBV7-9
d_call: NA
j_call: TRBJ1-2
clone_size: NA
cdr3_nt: TGTGCCAGCAGCTTAGCCGGGGGGCAAAGCGGCTACACCTTC
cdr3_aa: CASSLAGGQSGYTF

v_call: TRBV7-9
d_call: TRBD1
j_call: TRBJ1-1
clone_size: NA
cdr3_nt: TGTGCCAGCAGCTTAACAGGGACAGCGAACACTGAAGCTTTCTTT
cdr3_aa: CASSLTGTANTEAFF

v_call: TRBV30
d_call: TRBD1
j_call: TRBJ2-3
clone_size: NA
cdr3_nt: TGTGCCTGGAACCAAGACAGGGGGGGGGATACGCAGTATTTT
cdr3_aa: CAWNQDRGGDTQYF

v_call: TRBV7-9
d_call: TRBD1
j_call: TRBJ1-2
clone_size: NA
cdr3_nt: TGTGCCAGCAGCTTAGCCAATACAGGGGGCTTCTTTGGCTACACCTTC
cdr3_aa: CASSLANTGGFFGYTF

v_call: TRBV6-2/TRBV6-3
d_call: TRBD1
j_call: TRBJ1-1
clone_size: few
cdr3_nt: TGTGCCAGCAGTTATCTCCCAGGGGGGAACACTGAAGCTTTCTTT
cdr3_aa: CASSYLPGGNTEAFF

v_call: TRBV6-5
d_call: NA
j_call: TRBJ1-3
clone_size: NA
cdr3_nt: TGTGCCAGCAGTCGGACGGGGATCTCTGGAAACACCATATATTTT
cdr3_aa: CASSRTGISGNTIYF

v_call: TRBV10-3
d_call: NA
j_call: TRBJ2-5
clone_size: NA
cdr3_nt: TGTGCCATCAGTGGATCAGGGGTTAGAGAGACCCAGTACTTC
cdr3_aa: CAISGSGVRETQYF

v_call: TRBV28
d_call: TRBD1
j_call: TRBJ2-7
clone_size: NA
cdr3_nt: TGTGCCAGCAGTTTGGCCGGGACAGGGATCCACGAGCAGTACTTC
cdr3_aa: CASSLAGTGIHEQYF

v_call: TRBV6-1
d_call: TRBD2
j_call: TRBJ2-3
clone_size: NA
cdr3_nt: TGTGCCAGCAGTGGCCGGGCGGGGGGGGCCGTAGATACGCAGTATTTT
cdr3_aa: CASSGRAGGAVDTQYF

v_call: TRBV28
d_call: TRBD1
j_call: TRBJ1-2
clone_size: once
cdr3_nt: TGTGCCAGCAGTTTGTTTACAGGGGGCTATGGCTACACCTTC
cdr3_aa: CASSLFTGGYGYTF

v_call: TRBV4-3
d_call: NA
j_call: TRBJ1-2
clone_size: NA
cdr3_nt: TGCGCCAGCAGCCAAGGGTCCAGAAGCTATGGCTACACCTTC
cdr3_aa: CASSQGSRSYGYTF

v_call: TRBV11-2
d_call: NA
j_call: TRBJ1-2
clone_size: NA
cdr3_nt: TGTGCCAGCAGCTTAGGAACAGGGCGGTATGGCTACACCTTC
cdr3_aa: CASSLGTGRYGYTF

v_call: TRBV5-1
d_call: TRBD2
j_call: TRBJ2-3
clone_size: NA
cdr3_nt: TGCGCCAGCAGCTTAATGTCCAGCGGGGGTGCCACAGATACGCAGTATTTT
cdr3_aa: CASSLMSSGGATDTQYF

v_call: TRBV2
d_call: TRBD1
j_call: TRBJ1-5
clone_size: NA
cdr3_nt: TGTGCCAGTACCCCGAGACAGGGGACGTCGGAGCCCCAGCATTTT
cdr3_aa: CASTPRQGTSEPQHF

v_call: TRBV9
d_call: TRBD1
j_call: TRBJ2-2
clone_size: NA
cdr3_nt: TGTGCCAGCCGCGCCCAGCCGGGACAGGGATTCGGGGAGCTGTTTTTT
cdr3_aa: CASRAQPGQGFGELFF

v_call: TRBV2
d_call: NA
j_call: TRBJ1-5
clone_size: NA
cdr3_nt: TGTGCCAGCAGTAGCGACAGGATAAATCAGCCCCAGCATTTT
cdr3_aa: CASSSDRINQPQHF

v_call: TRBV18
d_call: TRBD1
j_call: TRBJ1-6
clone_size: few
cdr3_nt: TGTGCCAGCTCACCATCGACAGGGGTTAATTCACCCCTCCACTTT
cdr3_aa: CASSPSTGVNSPLHF

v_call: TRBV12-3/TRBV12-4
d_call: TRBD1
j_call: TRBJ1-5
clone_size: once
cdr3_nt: TGTGCCAGCACGACAGGGACCCATCAGCCCCAGCATTTT
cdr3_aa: CASTTGTHQPQHF

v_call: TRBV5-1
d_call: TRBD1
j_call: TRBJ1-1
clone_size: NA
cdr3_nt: TGCGCCAGCAGCTTGGAGACAGGGCTGAACACTGAAGCTTTCTTT
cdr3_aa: CASSLETGLNTEAFF

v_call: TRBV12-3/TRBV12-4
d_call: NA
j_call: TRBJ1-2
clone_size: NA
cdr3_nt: TGTGCCAGCAGTTCCTCGGACATTGGCTACACCTTC
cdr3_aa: CASSSSDIGYTF

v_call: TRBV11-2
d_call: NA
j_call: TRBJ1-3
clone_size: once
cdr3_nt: TGTGCCAGCAGCTTAGGGCCAACCTCTGGAAACACCATATATTTT
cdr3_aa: CASSLGPTSGNTIYF

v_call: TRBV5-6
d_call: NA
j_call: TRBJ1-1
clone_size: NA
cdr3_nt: TGTGCCAGCAGCTTGGTTTGGGCAGCTCTTGAAGCTTTCTTT
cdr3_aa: CASSLVWAALEAFF

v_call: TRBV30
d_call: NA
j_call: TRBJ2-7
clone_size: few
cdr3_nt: TGTGCCTGGACGATCCAAACTCCCTACGAGCAGTACTTC
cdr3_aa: CAWTIQTPYEQYF

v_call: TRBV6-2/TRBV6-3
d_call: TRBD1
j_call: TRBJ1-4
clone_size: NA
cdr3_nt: TGTGCCAGCAGTTCCGGGACAGCTAATGAAAAACTGTTTTTT
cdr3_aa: CASSSGTANEKLFF

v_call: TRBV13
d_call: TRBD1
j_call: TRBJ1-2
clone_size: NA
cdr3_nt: TGTGCCAGCAGCTTGACAGGGGGGGCGGGCTATGGCTACACCTTC
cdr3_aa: CASSLTGGAGYGYTF

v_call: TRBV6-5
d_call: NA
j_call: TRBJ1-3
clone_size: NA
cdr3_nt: TGTGCCAGCAGTTACTCGAAAGCCCTACCCGGGAACACCATATATTTT
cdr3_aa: CASSYSKALPGNTIYF

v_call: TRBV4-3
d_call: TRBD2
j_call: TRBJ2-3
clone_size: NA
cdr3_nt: TGCGCCAGCAGCCTTTTCGGACTAGCAGACACAGATACGCAGTATTTT
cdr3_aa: CASSLFGLADTDTQYF